Below, one T cell receptor (beta chain) is given with its context. Its target is unknown. This sample was included in a study of cytomegalovirus exposure and HLA in healthy donors. The study's findings and limits: A later analysis showed HLA-associated TCR beta chains outstripping equally common others in clonal expansion. Association of a missense DCLRE1C variant with TCR beta V- and J-gene trimming was reported in a later analysis.

The PCR contained 60 Vbeta and 13 Jbeta primers. Sequenced by immunoSEQ multiplex PCR; TCRdb stores in-frame clones only, minus some. The profile shows approximately 160,000 clones, about 80% of them singletons. The receptor was isolated from a middle-aged man in good health and CMV-seronegative. The sequenced sample was PBMCs.

The CDR3 DNA follows: TGCGCCAGCAGCTTGCCAGGGGCAGACACCGGGGAGCTGTTTTTT. Protein sequence: CASSLPGADTGELFF. The V call is TRBV5-1, the J call TRBJ2-2; TRBD1 might be the D (6 bases). V shed 1 base and J shed 3 bases, with 10 bases lying between them. Germline V gives CDR1 SGHRS, CDR2 YFSETQ. The CDR3 sequence is 15 residues long.